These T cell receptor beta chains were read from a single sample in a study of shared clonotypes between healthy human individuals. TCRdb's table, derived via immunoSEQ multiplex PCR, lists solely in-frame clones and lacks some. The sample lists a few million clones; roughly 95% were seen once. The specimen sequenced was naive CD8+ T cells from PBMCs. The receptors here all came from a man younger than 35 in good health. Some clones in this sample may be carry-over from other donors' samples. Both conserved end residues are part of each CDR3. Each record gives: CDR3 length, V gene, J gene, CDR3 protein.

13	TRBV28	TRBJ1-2	CASRNPGTTGYTF
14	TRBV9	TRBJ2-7	CASSVGGGTYEQYF
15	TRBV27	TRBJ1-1	CASSTGTDMNTEAFF
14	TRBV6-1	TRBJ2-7	CASGSRDSLYEQYF
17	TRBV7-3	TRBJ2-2	CASSPWRREGLTGELFF
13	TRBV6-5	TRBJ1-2	CASTDPGTGQHTF
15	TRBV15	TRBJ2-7	CATSSPKSSAYEQYF
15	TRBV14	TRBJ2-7	CASSQGQGFFYEQYF
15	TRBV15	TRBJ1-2	CATSRPSGGWYGYTF
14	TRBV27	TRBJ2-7	CASSLLQGVGEQYF
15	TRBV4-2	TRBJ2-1	CASSSGLALRNEQFF
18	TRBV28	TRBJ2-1	CASTATLREIGKYNEQFF
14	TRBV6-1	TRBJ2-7	CASLDYRGSYEQYF
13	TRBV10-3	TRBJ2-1	CAISEPGIDEQFF